A single sample gave rise to the 13 T cell receptor beta chains below, sequenced in a study of blood T cells in healthy people across ages. Using a J-beta primer mix together with a sample-barcoded 5' primer, a second PCR was run for roughly 6 to 12 cycles. MiXCR, run by TCRdb on the 5' RACE reads, gives a single entry per CDR3 protein. The data contain about 720,000 distinct CDR3 sequences, about 20% of them singletons. Sequenced input: blood. The source is a man between 65 and 85 years old in good health.

This clonotype was found many times. J is TRBJ1-3 and V is TRBV7-8; no clear D gene. CDR1 is SGHVS and CDR2 is FQNEAQ in the germline V gene. The CDR3 has 15 residues. V was shortened by 6 bases and J by 3 bases, with 15 bases between the two germline ends. This chain's CDR3 is CASRPARRIGNTIYF. The CDR3 coding sequence is TGTGCCAGCAGGCCTGCCAGGAGAATTGGAAACACCATATATTTT.

This rearrangement joins TRBV7-9 to TRBJ1-1, with D perhaps TRBD1 (5 bases). The CDR3 runs 15 residues. Germline V gene lookup returns CDR1 SEHNR and CDR2 FQNEAQ (reference sequence). V shed 8 bases and J shed 3 bases, with 19 bases lying between them. DNA of the CDR3: TGTGCCAGCCGCCGCGGGGAGGGGCGGGACACTGAAGCTTTCTTT. This encodes CASRRGEGRDTEAFF.

A single count supports this clonotype. The V and J genes are TRBV6-5 and TRBJ2-7; D might be TRBD1 (6 bases). V lost 0 bases to trimming and J lost 2 bases, with 14 bases between them. Per the germline V gene, CDR1 is MNHEY and CDR2 is SVGAGI. The CDR3 length is 16 residues. The CDR3 DNA is TGTGCCAGCAGTTACTCGATCCCGAGGGACACCTACGAGCAGTACTTC. This codes for CASSYSIPRDTYEQYF.

This clonotype appeared a few times. The rearrangement links TRBV6-6 to TRBJ1-5; D might be TRBD1 (5 bases). The germline V gene encodes CDR1 MNHNY and CDR2 SVGAGI (reference sequence). Trimming pared 7 bases from V and 6 bases from J, leaving 16 bases between. The CDR3 extends over 14 amino acids. DNA for the CDR3: TGTGCCAGCACCGAAGGTAGGGGTCGTCAGCCCCAGCATTTT. Its protein product is CASTEGRGRQPQHF.

In this sample, this clonotype turned up a few times. This rearrangement joins TRBV5-1 to TRBJ2-1; 11 bases map to TRBD2. The trim removed 0 bases at V and 3 bases at J, leaving 8 bases unmatched. Germline values: CDR1 SGHRS, CDR2 YFSETQ. This CDR3 comprises 18 residues. The CDR3 DNA reads as TGCGCCAGCAGCTTGGCCGAGGCTAGCGGGGGGCTCTACAATGAGCAGTTCTTC. This gives the protein CASSLAEASGGLYNEQFF.

As for this clonotype: The germline gene is not matched at one end of the junction; a read error may be the cause. The chain links TRBV18 to TRBJ2-2, with 14 bases lining up with TRBD2. The CDR3 length is 20 residues. CDR1 KGHSH and CDR2 LQKENI come from the germline V gene. DNA for the CDR3: TGTGTCAGCTCACCAACTCGGACTAGCGGGAGGCGGTCCGACACCGGGGAGCTGTTTTTT. Translating it yields CVSSPTRTSGRRSDTGELFF.

This clonotype occurred a few times. The rearrangement uses TRBV10-3 and TRBJ1-4; 11 bases agree with TRBD1. The CDR3 has 14 amino acids. The germline CDR1 and CDR2 sequences are ENHRY and SYGVKD. V lost 6 bases and J lost 7; bases outside the gene matches: 4. The CDR3, as DNA: TGTGCCATCAGAGGACAGGGGGCAGCTGAAAAACTGTTTTTT. Protein product: CAIRGQGAAEKLFF.

Many counts were recorded for this clonotype. This rearrangement joins TRBV9 to TRBJ2-3; TRBD1 aligns across 7 bases. Germline V lookup: CDR1 SGDLS, CDR2 YYNGEE. The junction had 1 base not matched to a gene; V was cut back by 0 bases and J by 6 bases. The CDR3 is 13 residues long. CDR3: CASSVEGADTQYF. In nucleotides, the CDR3 is TGTGCCAGCAGCGTAGAGGGGGCCGATACGCAGTATTTT.

The chain joins TRBV7-9 to TRBJ2-5; D may be TRBD1 (5 bases). Germline V CDR1 and CDR2: SEHNR, FQNEAQ (reference sequence). CDR3 length: 16 residues. Trimming cost V 4 bases and J 0 bases, with 15 bases left between them. CDR3 coding DNA: TGTGCCAGCAGCTCCGTCGCCCCAGGGTACCAAGAGACCCAGTACTTC. This translates into CASSSVAPGYQETQYF.

This clonotype was counted a few times. The chain carries TRBV12-3 or TRBV12-4 and TRBJ2-3, with TRBD2 identical over 14 bases. CDR3 length: 15 amino acids. V gave up 6 bases and J gave up 8 bases; unmatched junction bases: 7. The CDR3 nucleotides read TGTGCCAGCAGACTGGGACTAGCGGGAGTGGGTACGCAGTATTTT. This codes for CASRLGLAGVGTQYF.

This clonotype has a handful of counts. CDR3 sequence: CASRAAGHRTAGANVLTF. The CDR3 nucleotides are TGTGCCAGCAGAGCCGCGGGACACCGGACAGCTGGGGCCAACGTCCTGACTTTC. This chain uses TRBV28 with TRBJ2-6; the D gene could be TRBD1 or TRBD2 (6 bases each). Germline CDR1 MDHEN, CDR2 SYDVKM. V was clipped by 6 bases and J by 2 bases, with 20 bases between them. The CDR3 is made up of 18 amino acids.

V gene TRBV5-1 combines with J gene TRBJ2-1, with D possibly being TRBD1 or TRBD2 (5 bases each). This CDR3 contains 14 residues. The V and J ends lost 2 bases and 5 bases respectively, with 11 bases between them. CDR1 SGHRS and CDR2 YFSETQ come from the germline V gene. CDR3 sequence: CASSFTGTNNEQFF. In DNA form, the CDR3 reads TGCGCCAGCAGCTTCACGGGGACGAACAATGAGCAGTTCTTC.

The V and J genes are TRBV7-9 and TRBJ2-7, with 7 positions matching TRBD1. Germline values: CDR1 SEHNR, CDR2 FQNEAQ (reference sequence). V lost 0 bases and J lost 3; bases outside the gene matches: 5. The CDR3 is 15 residues long. The CDR3 region has the DNA TGTGCCAGCAGCTTAGCGGGGACAGCGCTCTACGAGCAGTACTTC. Translation: CASSLAGTALYEQYF.